This TCR beta chain stems from a study of CD8 T cells in ankylosing spondylitis. Germline V gene sequence: CDR1 SGHRS, CDR2 YFSETQ. The CDR3 sequence is 13 residues long. V was clipped by 4 bases and J by 0 bases, with 8 bases between them. Quantitative 5'-RACE with molecular barcodes generated TCR beta libraries. TCRdb reprocessed the 5' RACE reads with MiXCR, giving one entry per CDR3 protein. The table shows 200,000 to 250,000 distinct CDR3 sequences, with roughly 6.6% occurring only once. This clonotype was seen many times. The antigen is undetermined. Findings and limits, study-wide: Clones linked to disease were reported to show significant enrichment in matched ankylosing spondylitis synovial fluid. Fewer than ten highly homologous variants made up a TCR beta motif, and this motif appeared characteristic of ankylosing spondylitis blood.

This clonotype originated in a male donor with ankylosing spondylitis. This sequence joins TRBV5-1 and TRBJ2-7; D uncertain. The sample consisted of blood, either unsorted or a sorted T cell fraction (not recorded which). CDR3: CASSEDISYEQYF. CDR3 bases: TGCGCCAGCAGCGAAGACATCTCCTACGAGCAGTACTTC. The whole variable domain, filled in from reference TRBV5-1 and TRBJ2-7, reads KAGVTQTPRYLIKTRGQQVTLSCSPISGHRSVSWYQQTPGQGLQFLFEYFSETQRNKGNFPGRFSGRQFSNSRSEMNVSTLELGDSALYLCASSEDISYEQYFGPGTRLTVT.